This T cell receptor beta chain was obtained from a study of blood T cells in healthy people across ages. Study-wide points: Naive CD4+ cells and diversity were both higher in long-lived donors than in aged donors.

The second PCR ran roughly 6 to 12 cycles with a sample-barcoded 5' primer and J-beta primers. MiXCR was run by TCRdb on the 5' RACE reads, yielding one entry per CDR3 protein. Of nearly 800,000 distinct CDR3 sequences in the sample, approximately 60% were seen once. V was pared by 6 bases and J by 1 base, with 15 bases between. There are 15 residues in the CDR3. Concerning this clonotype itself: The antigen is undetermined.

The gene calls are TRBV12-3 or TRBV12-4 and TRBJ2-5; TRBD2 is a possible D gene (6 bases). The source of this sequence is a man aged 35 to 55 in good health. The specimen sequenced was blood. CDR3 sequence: CASSPFGSGQETQYF. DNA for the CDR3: TGTGCCAGCAGCCCCTTTGGTAGCGGCCAAGAGACCCAGTACTTC.